This paragraph reports one T cell receptor beta chain. The data originate from a study of CXCR3-negative and CXCR3-positive naive CD8 T cells. UMI-labeled TRB cDNA libraries were prepared by 5' RACE. TCRdb re-called the 5' RACE reads; one entry per CDR3 protein, DNA not given. The sample has approximately 3,600 distinct CDR3 sequences. Every individual CD8+ T cell subset underwent sorting in triplicate at about 300,000 cells apiece. CD45RO-CCR7+CD27+CD95- cells counted as naive CD8+ T cells. The germline V gene has CDR1 SEHNR and CDR2 FQNEAQ (reference sequence). The CDR3 spans 18 residues. This chain connects TRBV7-9 to TRBJ2-6; the D call of TRBD2 rests on TCRdb alone, since no DNA is present to check it. The sample comprised naive CXCR3- CD8+ T cells from blood. Subset: CD45RO-CCR7+CD27+CD95- naive CD8+ T cells lacking CXCR3 (TNR3-). The clonotype was recovered from a human donor in good health. Some clones in this sample may be carry-over from other donors' samples. The CDR3 loop reads CASSAASGGAPGANVLTF.